This T cell receptor beta chain stems from a study of control samples from healthy donors and cancer patients. CDR1 and CDR2 from the germline V gene are MNHEY and SMNVEV (reference sequence). The V segment lost 3 bases and the J segment 5 bases; nucleotides outside the gene matches: 6. The CDR3 length is 14 residues. TCRdb's copy holds only in-frame clones and misses some; the assay was immunoSEQ multiplex PCR. The sample includes 65,000 to 95,000 clones, about 89% of them seen just once. The sequenced sample consisted of blood. The sequence came from a middle-aged man in good health. The chain is built from TRBV27 and TRBJ2-7; 8 nucleotides align to TRBD1. The CDR3 DNA is TGTGCCAGCAGTTTCGGGCAGGGGGCTAACGAGCAGTACTTC. This gives the protein CASSFGQGANEQYF.